This T cell receptor beta chain comes out of a study of technical replicates of blood from a handful of donors. Generated by immunoSEQ multiplex PCR, the TCRdb table keeps only in-frame clones and is missing some. This table holds 85,000 to 95,000 clones, about 96% found once. This TCR was recovered from a human donor in good health. Material: T cells isolated from PBMCs.

The DNA of the CDR3 is TGTGCCAGCATCGACAGGGGTAAGACCTACGAGCAGTACTTC. Its translation: CASIDRGKTYEQYF. The V and J genes are TRBV6-5 and TRBJ2-7; 8 bases map to TRBD1. The CDR3 contains 14 residues. Germline CDR1 and CDR2: MNHEY and SVGAGI. Germline trimming cut 7 bases from V and 2 bases from J; bases unmatched to any gene: 7.